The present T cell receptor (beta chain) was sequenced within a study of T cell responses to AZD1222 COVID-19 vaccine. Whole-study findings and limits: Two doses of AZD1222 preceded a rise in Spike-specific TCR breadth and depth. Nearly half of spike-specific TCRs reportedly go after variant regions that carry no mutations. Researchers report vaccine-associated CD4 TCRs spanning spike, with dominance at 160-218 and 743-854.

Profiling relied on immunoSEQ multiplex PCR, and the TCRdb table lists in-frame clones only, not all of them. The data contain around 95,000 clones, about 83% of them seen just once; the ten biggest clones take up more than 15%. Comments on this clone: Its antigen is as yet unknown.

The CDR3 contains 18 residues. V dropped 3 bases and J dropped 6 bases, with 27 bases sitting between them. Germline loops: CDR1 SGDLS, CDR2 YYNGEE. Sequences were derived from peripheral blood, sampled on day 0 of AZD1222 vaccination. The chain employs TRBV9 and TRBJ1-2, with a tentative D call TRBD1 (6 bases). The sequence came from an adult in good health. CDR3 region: CASSGGQTIGQGRDGYTF. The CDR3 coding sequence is TGTGCCAGCAGCGGTGGTCAGACTATCGGTCAGGGGAGGGATGGCTACACCTTC.